This TCR beta chain was obtained from a study of blood T cell repertoires in COVID-19. Study-level information: COVID-19 samples collected from the United States, Italy and Spain covered acute and convalescent phases.

The method was immunoSEQ multiplex PCR; TCRdb's version includes in-frame clones alone and lacks a portion of them. The sample has under 200,000 clones, more than 75% seen once. Notes on this clone: The junction differs from germline at one of its ends, possibly a read error.

This CDR3 has 14 amino acids. Germline V gene data show CDR1 as SGDLS and CDR2 as YYNGEE. The origin of this receptor is a middle-aged man with active or convalescent COVID-19. The chain recombines TRBV9 with TRBJ2-7; TRBD2 matches at 10 bases. The sample comprised peripheral blood. The CDR3 protein is CASTKQRTSGSVTF. CDR3 DNA sequence: TGTGCCAGCACCAAACAAAGGACTAGCGGTTCGGTGACCTTC.